These 23 T cell receptor beta chains were all obtained from the same sample, sequenced in a study of cytomegalovirus exposure and HLA in healthy donors. Researchers ran the PCR with 60 Vbeta and 13 Jbeta primers. Clones were sequenced by immunoSEQ multiplex PCR, and TCRdb holds only the in-frame ones, with some missing. The table shows around 140,000 clones, with over 65% occurring only once. The sequenced material came from PBMCs. These receptors all come from a female donor in good health and CMV-seropositive.

This clone was found a few times. This chain links TRBV27 with TRBJ1-5, with 8 bases lining up with TRBD1. CDR3 length: 14 amino acids. V lost 5 bases to trimming and J lost 7 bases; unmatched junction nucleotides: 7. The germline V gene has CDR1 MNHEY and CDR2 SMNVEV (reference sequence). The CDR3 protein is CASSRYRGGQPQHF. In DNA form, the CDR3 reads TGTGCCAGCAGTCGATACAGGGGGGGACAGCCCCAGCATTTT.

The V call is TRBV6-4, the J call TRBJ2-2, with D possibly matching TRBD2 (5 bases). The germline gives CDR1 MRHNA, CDR2 SNTAGT. The CDR3 has 16 residues. V was clipped by 3 bases and J by 0 bases, with 11 bases between them. CDR3 bases: TGTGCCAGCAGTGAATCACTAGTGGCGAACACCGGGGAGCTGTTTTTT. It codes for CASSESLVANTGELFF.

The chain employs TRBV19 and TRBJ2-5, with TRBD1 identical over 8 bases. This CDR3 comprises 14 residues. V dropped 1 base and J dropped 8; count of bases not matched to a gene: 6. Germline V gene data show CDR1 as LNHDA and CDR2 as SQIVND (reference sequence). In DNA form, the CDR3 reads TGTGCCAGTAGTATAGGGACAGGGAAGAAAACCCAGTACTTC. This gives the protein CASSIGTGKKTQYF.

The J gene is TRBJ1-4, the V gene TRBV5-4, with TRBD1 matching over 9 bases. The CDR3 totals 17 residues. With 5 bases clipped from V and 3 bases from J, the junction kept 11 bases outside the gene matches. The germline CDR1 and CDR2 sequences are SGHNT and YYREEE (reference sequence). CDR3 residues: CASSLDRGGTANEKLFF. The DNA of the CDR3 is TGTGCCAGCAGTCTGGACAGGGGAGGAACAGCTAATGAAAAACTGTTTTTT.

The rearrangement joins TRBV2 to TRBJ1-6; D gene unclear. Per germline, CDR1 SNHLY and CDR2 FYNNEI. V was pared by 7 bases and J by 2 bases, with 12 bases between. This CDR3 has 15 amino acids. The CDR3 DNA sequence: TGTGCCAGCAAGTTGGTAGCCACCTATAATTCACCCCTCCACTTT. Translation: CASKLVATYNSPLHF.

This chain joins TRBV9 and TRBJ2-5; D possibly corresponds to TRBD1 (6 bases). The CDR3 is made up of 15 amino acids. CDR1 and CDR2 (germline): SGDLS, YYNGEE. Deletions cut 0 bases from V and 0 bases from J, with 9 bases between. The CDR3 sequence: CASSVDRAYQETQYF. DNA for the CDR3: TGTGCCAGCAGCGTAGACAGGGCGTACCAAGAGACCCAGTACTTC.

The chain uses TRBV27 and TRBJ2-1; TRBD1 might be the D (5 bases). Germline V gene sequence: CDR1 MNHEY, CDR2 SMNVEV (reference sequence). The CDR3 has 14 amino acids. The V and J ends lost 6 bases and 0 bases respectively, with 9 bases between them. The CDR3 DNA reads TGTGCCAGCAGAAGACAGAGCTCCTACAATGAGCAGTTCTTC. Translated: CASRRQSSYNEQFF.

This sequence joins TRBV9 and TRBJ2-3, with 7 bases that match TRBD1. CDR3 length equals 17 residues. Germline V lookup: CDR1 SGDLS, CDR2 YYNGEE. Trimming took 0 bases from V and 4 from J; bases not matched to a gene: 11. The CDR3 spells CASSVGFGTEISDTQYF. In DNA, the CDR3 is TGTGCCAGCAGCGTAGGTTTCGGGACAGAGATCTCAGATACGCAGTATTTT.

This chain connects TRBV7-8 to TRBJ1-5; 7 bases match TRBD1. CDR3 length: 17 residues. J lost 3 bases, V lost 1 base, and 9 bases had no gene match. Germline V gene lookup returns CDR1 SGHVS and CDR2 FQNEAQ. The CDR3: CASSLGKTGWNNQPQHF. The CDR3 DNA follows: TGTGCCAGCAGCTTAGGAAAGACAGGGTGGAACAATCAGCCCCAGCATTTT.

V usage is TRBV5-1 and J usage is TRBJ2-1; 7 bases are a match to TRBD2. From germline, CDR1 is SGHRS and CDR2 YFSETQ. J was trimmed by 5 bases and V by 5 bases; bases with no gene match: 7. This CDR3 comprises 14 residues. The DNA of the CDR3 is TGCGCCAGCAGGTTCTTAAGCGGGGACAATGAGCAGTTCTTC. It translates to CASRFLSGDNEQFF.

The rearrangement links TRBV10-3 to TRBJ1-1, with D maybe TRBD1 (6 bases). The length of the CDR3 is 15 residues. Germline assignment: CDR1 ENHRY and CDR2 SYGVKD. Trimming removed 3 bases at V and 5 bases at J, with 16 bases between. The CDR3 DNA reads as TGTGCCATCAGTGACAGGGAGGGGGGACGGACTGAAGCTTTCTTT. It is translated as CAISDREGGRTEAFF.

The chain combines TRBV18 with TRBJ1-1, with D unresolved. Trimming took off 1 base at V and 4 bases at J, with 10 bases between the two ends. Germline V gene sequence: CDR1 KGHSH, CDR2 LQKENI. The CDR3 totals 14 residues. CDR3 bases: TGTGCCAGCTCACCACAGTCCCCTAGCACTGAAGCTTTCTTT. It encodes CASSPQSPSTEAFF.

The rearrangement links TRBV20-1 to TRBJ1-1, with D unclear. The CDR3 loop spans 11 amino acids. The V end lost 3 bases, the J end lost 2 bases, and 4 bases lay between the germline ends. Germline V CDR1 and CDR2: DFQATT, SNEGSKA (reference sequence). In DNA, the CDR3 is TGCAGTGCTAGCAGAAACACTGAAGCTTTCTTT. This encodes CSASRNTEAFF.

V and J are TRBV5-4 and TRBJ2-3; 11 nucleotides line up with TRBD2. Per the germline V gene, CDR1 is SGHNT and CDR2 is YYREEE (reference sequence). After removal of 4 bases from V and 6 bases from J, the junction contained 13 bases not matched to a gene. The CDR3 has 17 amino acids. The CDR3 here is CASSPVKTSGNMDTQYF. The CDR3 nucleotides are TGTGCCAGCAGCCCAGTAAAGACTAGCGGGAACATGGATACGCAGTATTTT.

In regard to this clone: At the DNA level, this CDR3 is encoded by other sequences in the same sample as well. The gene calls are TRBV27 and TRBJ2-7; 10 bases fit TRBD2. This CDR3 is built from 14 residues. After removal of 3 bases from V and 1 base from J, the junction contained 0 bases not matched to a gene. Germline assignment: CDR1 MNHEY and CDR2 SMNVEV (reference sequence). The CDR3 nucleotides are TGTGCCAGCAGTTTGGGACTAGCGTCCTACGAGCAGTACTTC. It yields the protein CASSLGLASYEQYF.

V usage is TRBV11-2 and J usage is TRBJ2-7; 9 positions agree with TRBD1. Germline CDR1 SGHAT, CDR2 FQNNGV. CDR3 length equals 14 residues. Unmatched junction bases numbered 4, after V lost 4 bases and J lost 3 bases. The CDR3 is CASSYGQGLYEQYF. As DNA, the CDR3 is TGTGCCAGCAGCTACGGACAGGGGCTCTACGAGCAGTACTTC.

This clone was seen only once. The CDR3 spells CATSRAGVEAFF. Here the CDR3 DNA reads TGTGCCACCAGCAGAGCCGGGGTAGAAGCTTTCTTT. The genes are TRBV15 and TRBJ1-1; D uncertain. Trimming removed 1 base from V and 8 bases from J, with 8 bases in between. Germline CDR1 LNHNV, CDR2 YYDKDF (reference sequence). This CDR3 spans 12 amino acids.

The chain recombines TRBV25-1 with TRBJ1-4; D is undetermined. Germline V gene data show CDR1 as MGHDK and CDR2 as SYGVNS. The CDR3 runs to 13 residues. V was trimmed by 5 bases and J by 7 bases, leaving 11 bases between them. This chain's CDR3 is CASSTGLSEKLFF. In nucleotides, the CDR3 is TGTGCCAGCAGTACGGGATTGAGTGAAAAACTGTTTTTT.

J is TRBJ1-2 and V is TRBV21-1; the D call in the table, TRBD1, was not verified against the DNA. TRBV21-1 is a recognized pseudogene. The CDR3 is 14 residues long. The CDR3 spells CALGGQGTLYGYTF. The CDR3 bases are TGTGCATTGGGAGGACAGGGAACCCTGTATGGCTACACCTTC.

Turning to this clone: Without the conserved terminal phenylalanine or tryptophan, this CDR3 likely stems from a read error. The DNA is left out, because the CDR3 cannot be placed on it with certainty; the CDR3 is given as TCRdb lists it. The J gene is TRBJ2-7, the V gene TRBV21-1; the table's D call, TRBD2, was not checked against the DNA. TRBV21-1 counts as a pseudogene. From its first to its last residue, the CDR3 has 13 amino acids. The CDR3 spells CASSKESDYEQYL.

This clone has more than one count but fewer than ten. The chain recombines TRBV5-1 with TRBJ2-3; 9 nucleotides match TRBD2. V lost 0 bases to trimming and J lost 4 bases; unmatched junction nucleotides: 6. The CDR3 runs to 16 residues. Germline V gene data show CDR1 as SGHRS and CDR2 as YFSETQ. The CDR3 sequence: CASSLGFASGADTQYF. As DNA, the CDR3 is TGCGCCAGCAGCTTGGGGTTTGCTAGCGGGGCAGATACGCAGTATTTT.

The rearrangement joins TRBV27 to TRBJ1-2; 8 bases agree with TRBD1. The CDR3 loop spans 15 amino acids. V gave up 6 bases and J gave up 7 bases; unmatched junction bases: 13. CDR1 MNHEY and CDR2 SMNVEV come from the germline V gene (reference sequence). The CDR3 DNA sequence: TGTGCCAGCAGGCCTCGATCGCAGGGGGCGCCTGGCTACACCTTC. This codes for CASRPRSQGAPGYTF.

This clone was recorded only once. The V call is TRBV11-2, the J call TRBJ2-1; D not certain. CDR3 length: 15 residues. The V end lost 5 bases, the J end lost 12 bases, and 23 bases lay between the germline ends. CDR1 and CDR2 from the germline V gene are SGHAT and FQNNGV. This chain's CDR3 is CASSLRITENPSQFF. In DNA, the CDR3 is TGTGCCAGCAGCCTACGTATTACAGAGAACCCCTCGCAGTTCTTC.